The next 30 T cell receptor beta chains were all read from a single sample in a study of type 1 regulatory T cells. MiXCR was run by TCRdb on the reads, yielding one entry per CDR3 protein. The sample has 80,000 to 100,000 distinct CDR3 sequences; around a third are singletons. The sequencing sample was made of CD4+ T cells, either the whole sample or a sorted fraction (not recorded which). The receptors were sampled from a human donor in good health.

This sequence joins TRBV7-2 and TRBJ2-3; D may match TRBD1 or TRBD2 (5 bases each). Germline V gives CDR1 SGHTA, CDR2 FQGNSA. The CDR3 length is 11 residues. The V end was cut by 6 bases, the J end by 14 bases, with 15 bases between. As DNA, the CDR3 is TGTGCCAGCAGGGACCTCCGGGACGTGTATTTT. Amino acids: CASRDLRDVYF.

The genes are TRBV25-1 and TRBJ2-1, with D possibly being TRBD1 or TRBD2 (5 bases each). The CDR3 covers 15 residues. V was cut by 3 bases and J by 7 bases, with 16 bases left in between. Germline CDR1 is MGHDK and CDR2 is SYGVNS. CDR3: CASSDAAGWGNEQFF. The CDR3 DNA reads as TGTGCCAGCAGTGATGCGGCAGGGTGGGGGAATGAGCAGTTCTTC.

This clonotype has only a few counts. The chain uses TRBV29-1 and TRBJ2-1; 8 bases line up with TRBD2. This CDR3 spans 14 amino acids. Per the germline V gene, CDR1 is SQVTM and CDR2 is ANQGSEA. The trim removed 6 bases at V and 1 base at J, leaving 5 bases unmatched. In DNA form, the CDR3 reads TGCAGCGTGACCGGACTAGCTTCCTACAATGAGCAGTTCTTC. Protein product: CSVTGLASYNEQFF.

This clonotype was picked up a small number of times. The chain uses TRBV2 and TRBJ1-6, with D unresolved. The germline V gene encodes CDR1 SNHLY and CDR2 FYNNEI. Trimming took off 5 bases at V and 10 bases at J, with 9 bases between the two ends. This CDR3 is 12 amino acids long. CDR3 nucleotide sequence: TGTGCCAGCAGTTCGAAAGGATCACCCCTCCACTTT. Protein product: CASSSKGSPLHF.

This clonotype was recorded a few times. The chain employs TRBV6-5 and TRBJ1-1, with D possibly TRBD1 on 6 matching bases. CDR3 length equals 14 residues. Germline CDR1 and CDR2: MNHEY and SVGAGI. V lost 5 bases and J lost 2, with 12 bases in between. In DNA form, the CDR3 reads TGTGCCAGCAGTGAAAGACAGGTTAACACTGAAGCTTTCTTT. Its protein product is CASSERQVNTEAFF.

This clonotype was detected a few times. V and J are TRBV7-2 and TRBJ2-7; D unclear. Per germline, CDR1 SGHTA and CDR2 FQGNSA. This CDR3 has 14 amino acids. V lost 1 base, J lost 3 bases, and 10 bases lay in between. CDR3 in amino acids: CASSLEPHSYEQYF. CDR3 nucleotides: TGTGCCAGCAGCTTAGAGCCCCATAGCTACGAGCAGTACTTC.

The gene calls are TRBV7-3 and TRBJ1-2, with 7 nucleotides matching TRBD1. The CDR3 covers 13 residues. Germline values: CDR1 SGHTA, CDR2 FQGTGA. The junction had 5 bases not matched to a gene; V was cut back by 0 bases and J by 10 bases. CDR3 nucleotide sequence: TGTGCCAGCAGCTTAACCCCGGGACAGATCTACACCTTC. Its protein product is CASSLTPGQIYTF.

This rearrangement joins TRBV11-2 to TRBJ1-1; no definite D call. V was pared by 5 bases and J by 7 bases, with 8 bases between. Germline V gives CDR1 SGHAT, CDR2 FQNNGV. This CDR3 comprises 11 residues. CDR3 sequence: CASSVTREAFF. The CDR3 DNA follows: TGTGCCAGCAGCGTCACCCGTGAAGCTTTCTTT.

The CDR3 bases are TGTGCCAGCAGTTACTCTCGGGGCCACGAGCAGTACTTC. Its translation: CASSYSRGHEQYF. The chain joins TRBV6-5 to TRBJ2-7; either TRBD1 or TRBD2 may fit D (5 bases each). CDR3 length: 13 amino acids. The V end was cut by 0 bases, the J end by 5 bases, with 8 bases between. From germline, CDR1 is MNHEY and CDR2 SVGAGI.

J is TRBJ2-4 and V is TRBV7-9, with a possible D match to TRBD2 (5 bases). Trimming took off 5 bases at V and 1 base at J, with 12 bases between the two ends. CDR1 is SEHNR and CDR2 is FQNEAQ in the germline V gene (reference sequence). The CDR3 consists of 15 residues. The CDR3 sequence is CASSEEGFAKNIQYF. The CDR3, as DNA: TGTGCCAGCAGCGAAGAGGGTTTCGCCAAAAACATTCAGTACTTC. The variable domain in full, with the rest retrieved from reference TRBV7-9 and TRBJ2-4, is DTGVSQNPRHKITKRGQNVTFRCDPISEHNRLYWYRQTLGQGPEFLTYFQNEAQLEKSRLLSDRFSAERPKGSFSTLEIQRTEQGDSAMYLCASSEEGFAKNIQYFGAGTRLSVL.

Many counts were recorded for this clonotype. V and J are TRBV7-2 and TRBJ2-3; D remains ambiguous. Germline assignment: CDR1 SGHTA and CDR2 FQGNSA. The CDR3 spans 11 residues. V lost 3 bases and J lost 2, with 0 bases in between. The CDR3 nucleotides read TGTGCCAGCAGCTTCACAGATACGCAGTATTTT. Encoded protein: CASSFTDTQYF. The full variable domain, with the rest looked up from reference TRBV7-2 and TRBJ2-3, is GAGVSQSPSNKVTEKGKDVELRCDPISGHTALYWYRQSLGQGLEFLIYFQGNSAPDKSGLPSDRFSAERTGGSVSTLTIQRTQQEDSAVYLCASSFTDTQYFGPGTRLTVL.

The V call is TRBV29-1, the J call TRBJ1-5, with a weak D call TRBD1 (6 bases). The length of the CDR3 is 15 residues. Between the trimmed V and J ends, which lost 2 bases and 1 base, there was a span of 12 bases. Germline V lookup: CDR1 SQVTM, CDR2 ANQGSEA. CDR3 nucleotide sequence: TGCAGCGTTGAAAGGACAGTCGGAAGCAATCAGCCCCAGCATTTT. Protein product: CSVERTVGSNQPQHF.

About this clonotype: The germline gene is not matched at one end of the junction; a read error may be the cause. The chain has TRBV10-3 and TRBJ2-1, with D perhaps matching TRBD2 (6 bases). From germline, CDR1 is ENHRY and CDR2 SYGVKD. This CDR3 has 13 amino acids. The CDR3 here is CAISRDSNNEQFF. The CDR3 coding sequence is TGTGCCATCAGCCGGGACTCCAACAATGAGCAGTTCTTC.

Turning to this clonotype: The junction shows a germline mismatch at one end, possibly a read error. For the CDR3, the DNA is TGTGCCAGTAGCTTAGCCGCCGGGGCGGTAGCGGCCTACGAGCAGTACTTC. Translating it yields CASSLAAGAVAAYEQYF. The J gene is TRBJ2-7, the V gene TRBV7-2, with D tentatively TRBD2 (6 bases). The CDR3 extends over 17 amino acids. The germline V gene encodes CDR1 SGHTA and CDR2 FQGNSA.

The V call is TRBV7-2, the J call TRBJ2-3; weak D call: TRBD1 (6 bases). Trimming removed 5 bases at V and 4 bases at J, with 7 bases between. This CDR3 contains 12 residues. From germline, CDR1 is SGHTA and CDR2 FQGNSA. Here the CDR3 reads CASSPGADTQYF. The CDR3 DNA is TGTGCCAGCAGCCCAGGGGCAGATACGCAGTATTTT.

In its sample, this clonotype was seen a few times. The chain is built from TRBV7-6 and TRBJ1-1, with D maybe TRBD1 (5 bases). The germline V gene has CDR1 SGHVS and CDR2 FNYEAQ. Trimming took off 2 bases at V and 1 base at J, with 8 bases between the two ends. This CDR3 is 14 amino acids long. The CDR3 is CASSLWDGNTEAFF. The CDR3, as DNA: TGTGCCAGCAGCTTATGGGACGGGAACACTGAAGCTTTCTTT.

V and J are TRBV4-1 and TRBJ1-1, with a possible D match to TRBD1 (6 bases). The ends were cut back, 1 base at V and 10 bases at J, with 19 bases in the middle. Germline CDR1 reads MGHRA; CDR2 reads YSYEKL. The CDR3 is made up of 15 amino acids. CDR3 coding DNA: TGCGCCAGCAGCCAAGCAAGGACAGCGCTATTTGGAGCTTTCTTT. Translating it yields CASSQARTALFGAFF.

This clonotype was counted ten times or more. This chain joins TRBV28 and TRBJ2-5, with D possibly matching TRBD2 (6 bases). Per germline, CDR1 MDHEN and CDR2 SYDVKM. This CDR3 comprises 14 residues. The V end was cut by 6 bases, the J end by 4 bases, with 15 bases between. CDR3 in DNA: TGTGCCAGCAGCGAAACTAGAGCGGGAGAGACCCAGTACTTC. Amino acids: CASSETRAGETQYF.

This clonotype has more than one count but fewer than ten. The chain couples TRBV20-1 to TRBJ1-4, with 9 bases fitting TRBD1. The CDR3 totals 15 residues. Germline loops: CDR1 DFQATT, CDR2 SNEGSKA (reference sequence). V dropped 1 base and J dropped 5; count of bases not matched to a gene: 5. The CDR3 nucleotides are TGCAGTGCTAGAGCTCGGGACAGGGAAAATGAAAAACTGTTTTTT. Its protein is CSARARDRENEKLFF.

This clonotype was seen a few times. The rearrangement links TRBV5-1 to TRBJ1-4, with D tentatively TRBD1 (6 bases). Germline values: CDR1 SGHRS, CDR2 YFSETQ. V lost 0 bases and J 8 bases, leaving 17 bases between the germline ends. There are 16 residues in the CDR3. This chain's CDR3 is CASSLGGGGRGEKLFF. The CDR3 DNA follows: TGCGCCAGCAGCTTGGGAGGAGGGGGGCGAGGAGAAAAACTGTTTTTT.

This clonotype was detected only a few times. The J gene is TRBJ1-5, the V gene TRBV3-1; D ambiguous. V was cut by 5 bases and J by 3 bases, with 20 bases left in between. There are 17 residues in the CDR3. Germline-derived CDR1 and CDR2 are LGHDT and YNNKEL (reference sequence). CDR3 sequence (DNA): TGTGCCAGCAGCACCGGCGGCGGACCGAGAAACAATCAGCCCCAGCATTTT. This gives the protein CASSTGGGPRNNQPQHF.

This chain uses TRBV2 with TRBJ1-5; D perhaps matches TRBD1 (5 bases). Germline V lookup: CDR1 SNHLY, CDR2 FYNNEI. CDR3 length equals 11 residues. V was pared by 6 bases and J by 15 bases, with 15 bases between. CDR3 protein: CASRAQGERHF. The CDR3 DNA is TGTGCCAGCAGAGCCCAGGGCGAAAGGCATTTT. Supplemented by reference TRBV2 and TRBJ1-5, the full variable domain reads EPEVTQTPSHQVTQMGQEVILRCVPISNHLYFYWYRQILGQKVEFLVSFYNNEISEKSEIFDDQFSVERPDGSNFTLKIRSTKLEDSAMYFCASRAQGERHFGDGTRLSIL.

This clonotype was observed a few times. The CDR3 sequence: CSVSPGQGSQETQYF. The CDR3 DNA reads as TGCAGCGTTTCTCCGGGACAGGGTTCCCAAGAGACCCAGTACTTC. J is TRBJ2-5 and V is TRBV29-1; TRBD1 matches 9 bases. The CDR3 spans 15 residues. The germline V gene has CDR1 SQVTM and CDR2 ANQGSEA. V was pared by 5 bases and J by 1 base, with 8 bases of the junction left unmatched. Using reference TRBV29-1 and TRBJ2-5 for the parts outside the CDR3, the full variable domain is SAVISQKPSRDICQRGTSLTIQCQVDSQVTMMFWYRQQPGQSLTLIATANQGSEATYESGFVIDKFPISRPNLTFSTLTVSNMSPEDSSIYLCSVSPGQGSQETQYFGPGTRLLVL.

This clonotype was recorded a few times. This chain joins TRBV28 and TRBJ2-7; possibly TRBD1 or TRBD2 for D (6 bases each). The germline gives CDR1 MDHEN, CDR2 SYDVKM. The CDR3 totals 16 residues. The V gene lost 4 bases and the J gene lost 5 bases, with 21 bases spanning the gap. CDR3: CASSSGGEAGANEQYF. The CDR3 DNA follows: TGTGCCAGCAGTTCCGGGGGTGAGGCAGGGGCAAACGAGCAGTACTTC.

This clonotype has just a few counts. This CDR3 is CASSQGRVGEQYF. CDR3 bases: TGTGCCAGCAGTCAAGGGAGGGTTGGGGAGCAGTACTTC. V is TRBV28 and J is TRBJ2-7, with 7 positions matching TRBD2. The J segment lost 7 bases and the V segment lost 5 bases, leaving 8 bases of the junction unmatched. Per the germline V gene, CDR1 is MDHEN and CDR2 is SYDVKM. CDR3 length: 13 amino acids.

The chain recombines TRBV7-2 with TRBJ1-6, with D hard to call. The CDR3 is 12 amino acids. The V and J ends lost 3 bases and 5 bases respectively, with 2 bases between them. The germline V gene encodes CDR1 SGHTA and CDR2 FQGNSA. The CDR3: CASSFNNSPLHF. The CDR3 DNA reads TGTGCCAGCAGCTTCAATAATTCACCCCTCCACTTT.

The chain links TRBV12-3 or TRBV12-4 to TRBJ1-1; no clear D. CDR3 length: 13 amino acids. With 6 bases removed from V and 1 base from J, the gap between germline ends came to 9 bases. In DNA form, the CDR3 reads TGTGCCAGCAGCCCGGTTACGAACACTGAAGCTTTCTTT. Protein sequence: CASSPVTNTEAFF.

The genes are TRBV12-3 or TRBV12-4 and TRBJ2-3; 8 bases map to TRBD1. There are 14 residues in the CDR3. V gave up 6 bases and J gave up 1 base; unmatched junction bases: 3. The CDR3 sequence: CASSPTGGTDTQYF. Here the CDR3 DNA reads TGTGCCAGCAGCCCGACAGGGGGCACAGATACGCAGTATTTT.

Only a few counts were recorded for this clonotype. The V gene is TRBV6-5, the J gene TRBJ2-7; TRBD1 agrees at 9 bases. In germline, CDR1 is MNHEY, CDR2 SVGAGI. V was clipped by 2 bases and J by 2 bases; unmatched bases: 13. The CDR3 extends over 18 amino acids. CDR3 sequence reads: CASSYTAIQGAPPYEQYF. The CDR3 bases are TGTGCCAGCAGTTACACGGCAATACAGGGGGCCCCTCCCTACGAGCAGTACTTC.

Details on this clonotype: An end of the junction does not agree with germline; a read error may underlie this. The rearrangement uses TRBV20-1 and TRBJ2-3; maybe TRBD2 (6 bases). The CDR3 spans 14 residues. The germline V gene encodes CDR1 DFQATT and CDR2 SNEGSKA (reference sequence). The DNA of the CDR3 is TGCAGTGCTAGGAACGTGAGGGAGGACGATACGCGGTATTTT. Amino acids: CSARNVREDDTRYF.